The present TCR beta chain was sequenced within a study of blood T cell repertoires in COVID-19. Across the study: Italy, Spain and the United States were the sources of the convalescent and acute COVID-19 samples. The analysed material was cDNA or gDNA that came from T cells, B-cell-depleted T cells, or PBMCs.

J gave up 2 bases and V 3 bases, and 2 bases lay outside the gene matches. Germline lookup yields CDR1 SGHTA and CDR2 FQGTGA. This CDR3 spans 15 amino acids. Per the authors' pipeline: Reference gene primer amplification gave nucleated cell count estimates. The protocol was immunoSEQ multiplex PCR, while the TCRdb copy is restricted to in-frame clones and leaves out a portion. The V and J calls and clone size are taken from that table; D and trimming were inferred from the DNA. The sample has some 200,000 clones, over 75% seen once; the top ten hold around 2.5%. Patients from Seattle were sampled longitudinally, starting during active infection.

The receptor comes from a woman in her sixties or seventies with COVID-19, enrolled during active disease. The sequenced sample consisted of peripheral blood. V and J are TRBV7-3 and TRBJ1-3, with TRBD1 matching over 9 bases. CDR3 protein: CASSLTGGPGNTIYF. In DNA form, the CDR3 reads TGTGCCAGCAGCTTGACAGGGGGTCCTGGAAACACCATATATTTT.